This record looks at one TCR beta chain sequence and its context. Its antigen remains unidentified. Sequencing used immunoSEQ multiplex PCR; TCRdb keeps in-frame clones, though not all of them. Counted here are approximately 58,000 clones, 75% to 95% occurring once; the ten biggest clones make up about 13%. Germline CDR1 and CDR2: SGHNT and YYREEE (reference sequence). The length of the CDR3 is 14 residues. V dropped 0 bases and J dropped 6 bases, with 10 bases sitting between them. These data come from a study of OX40 agonist ivuxolimab in advanced cancers. Study-wide context: Partial responses, seen in three patients, involved one hepatocellular carcinoma and two cutaneous melanomas. Study-wide results and limits: The study did not work out the antigen specificity of the expanded peripheral T cells.

The input for sequencing was CD4+ or CD8+ T cells sorted from blood, taken in a trial of the OX40 agonist ivuxolimab. J is TRBJ2-4 and V is TRBV5-4; D may correspond to TRBD1 or TRBD2 (5 bases each). The source is an adult with an advanced solid tumor such as melanoma, head and neck, liver or kidney cancer. In nucleotides, the CDR3 is TGTGCCAGCAGCTTGGAGGGACGAGGAAACATTCAGTACTTC. Its translation: CASSLEGRGNIQYF.